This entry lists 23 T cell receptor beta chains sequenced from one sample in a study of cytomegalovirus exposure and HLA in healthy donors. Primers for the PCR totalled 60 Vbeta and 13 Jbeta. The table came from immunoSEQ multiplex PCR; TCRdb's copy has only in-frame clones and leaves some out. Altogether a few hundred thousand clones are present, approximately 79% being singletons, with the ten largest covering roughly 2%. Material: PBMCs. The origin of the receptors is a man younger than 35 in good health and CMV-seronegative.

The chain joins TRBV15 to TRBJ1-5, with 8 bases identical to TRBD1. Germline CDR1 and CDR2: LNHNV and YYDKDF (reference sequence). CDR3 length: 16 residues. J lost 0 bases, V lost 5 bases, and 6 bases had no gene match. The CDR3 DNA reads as TGTGCCACCAGCGGATCCACAGGGGGTAGCAATCAGCCCCAGCATTTT. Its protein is CATSGSTGGSNQPQHF.

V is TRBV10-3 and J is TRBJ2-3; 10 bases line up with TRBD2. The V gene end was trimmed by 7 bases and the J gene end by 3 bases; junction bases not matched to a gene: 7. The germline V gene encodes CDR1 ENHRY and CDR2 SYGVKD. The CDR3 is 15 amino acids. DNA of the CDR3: TGTGCCATCAAACCTAGCGGGAGTGGGACAGATACGCAGTATTTT. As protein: CAIKPSGSGTDTQYF.

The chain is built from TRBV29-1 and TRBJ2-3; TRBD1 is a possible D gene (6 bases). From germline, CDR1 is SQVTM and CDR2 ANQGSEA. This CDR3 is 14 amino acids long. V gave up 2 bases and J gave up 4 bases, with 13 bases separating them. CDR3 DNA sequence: TGCAGCGTTGAACTCAACAGGGCCCCAGATACGCAGTATTTT. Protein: CSVELNRAPDTQYF.

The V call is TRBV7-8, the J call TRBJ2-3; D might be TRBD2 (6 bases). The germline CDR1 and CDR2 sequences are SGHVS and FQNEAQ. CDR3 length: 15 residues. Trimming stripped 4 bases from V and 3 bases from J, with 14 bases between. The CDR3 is CASSSSGGVTDTQYF. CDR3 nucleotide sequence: TGTGCCAGCAGCTCCTCCGGGGGAGTTACAGATACGCAGTATTTT. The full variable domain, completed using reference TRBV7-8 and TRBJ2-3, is GAGVSQSPRYKVAKRGQDVALRCDPISGHVSLFWYQQALGQGPEFLTYFQNEAQLDKSGLPSDRFFAERPEGSVSTLKIQRTQQEDSAVYLCASSSSGGVTDTQYFGPGTRLTVL.

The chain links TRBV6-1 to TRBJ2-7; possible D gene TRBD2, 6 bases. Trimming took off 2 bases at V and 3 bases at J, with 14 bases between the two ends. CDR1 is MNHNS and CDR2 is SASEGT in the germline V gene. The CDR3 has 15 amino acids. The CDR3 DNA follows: TGTGCCAGCAGTGAAACCCGACTAGATTTCTACGAGCAGTACTTC. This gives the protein CASSETRLDFYEQYF.

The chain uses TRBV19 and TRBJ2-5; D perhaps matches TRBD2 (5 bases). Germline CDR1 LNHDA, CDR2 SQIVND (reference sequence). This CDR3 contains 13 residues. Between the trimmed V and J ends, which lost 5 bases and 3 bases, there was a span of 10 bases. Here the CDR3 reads CASSSDGEETQYF. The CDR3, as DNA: TGTGCCAGTAGTTCGGACGGGGAAGAGACCCAGTACTTC.

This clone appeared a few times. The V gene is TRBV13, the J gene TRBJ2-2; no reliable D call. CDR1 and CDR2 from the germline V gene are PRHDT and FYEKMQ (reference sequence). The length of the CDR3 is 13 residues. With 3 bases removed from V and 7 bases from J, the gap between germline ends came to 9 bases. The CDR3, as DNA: TGTGCCAGCAGCTTTCGGGTGAGCGGGGAGCTGTTTTTT. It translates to CASSFRVSGELFF.

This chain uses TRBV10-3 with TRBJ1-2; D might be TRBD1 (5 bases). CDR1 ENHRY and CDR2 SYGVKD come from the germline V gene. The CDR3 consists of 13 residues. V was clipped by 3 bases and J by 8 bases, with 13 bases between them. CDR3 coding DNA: TGTGCCATCAGTGACCGGGGAGGGGAAGGCTACACCTTC. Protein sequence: CAISDRGGEGYTF.

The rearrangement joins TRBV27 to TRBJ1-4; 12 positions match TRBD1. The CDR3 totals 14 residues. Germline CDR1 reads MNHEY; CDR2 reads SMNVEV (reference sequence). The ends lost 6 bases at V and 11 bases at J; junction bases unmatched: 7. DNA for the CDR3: TGTGCCAGCAGCCAGGGACAGGGGGCCGGGAAACTGTTTTTT. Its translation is CASSQGQGAGKLFF. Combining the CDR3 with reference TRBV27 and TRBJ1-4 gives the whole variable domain EAQVTQNPRYLITVTGKKLTVTCSQNMNHEYMSWYRQDPGLGLRQIYYSMNVEVTDKGDVPEGYKVSRKEKRNFPLILESPSPNQTSLYFCASSQGQGAGKLFFGSGTQLSVL.

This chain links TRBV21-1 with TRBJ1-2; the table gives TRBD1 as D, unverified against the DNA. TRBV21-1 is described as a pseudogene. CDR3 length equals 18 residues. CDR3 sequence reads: CASSKEAPGTEDGGGYTF. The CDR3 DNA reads TGTGCCAGCAGCAAAGAGGCCCCCGGGACAGAGGACGGTGGAGGCTACACCTTC.

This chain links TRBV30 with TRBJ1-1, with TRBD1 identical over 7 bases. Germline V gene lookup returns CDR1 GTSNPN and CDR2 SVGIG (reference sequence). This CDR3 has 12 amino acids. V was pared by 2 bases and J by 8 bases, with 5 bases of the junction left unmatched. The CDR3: CAWSYETGEAFF. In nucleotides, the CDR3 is TGTGCCTGGAGTTATGAGACAGGGGAAGCTTTCTTT.

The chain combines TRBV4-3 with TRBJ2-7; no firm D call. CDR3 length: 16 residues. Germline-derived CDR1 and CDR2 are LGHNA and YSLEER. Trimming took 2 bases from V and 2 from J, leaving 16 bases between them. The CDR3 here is CASSQSPRAETYEQYF. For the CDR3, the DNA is TGCGCCAGCAGCCAAAGTCCCCGCGCGGAGACCTACGAGCAGTACTTC.

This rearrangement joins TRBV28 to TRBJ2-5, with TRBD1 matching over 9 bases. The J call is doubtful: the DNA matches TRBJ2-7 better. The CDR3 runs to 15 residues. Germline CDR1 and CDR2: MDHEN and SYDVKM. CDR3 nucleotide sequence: TGTGCCAGCAGTTTACCCGTACAGGGGGCGAACGAGCAGTACTTC. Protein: CASSLPVQGANEQYF.

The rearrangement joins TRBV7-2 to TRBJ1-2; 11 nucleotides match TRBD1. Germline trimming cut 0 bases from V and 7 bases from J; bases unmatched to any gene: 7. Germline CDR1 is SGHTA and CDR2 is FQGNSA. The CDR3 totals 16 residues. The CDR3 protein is CASSLAIGQGASGYTF. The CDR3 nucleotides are TGTGCCAGCAGCTTAGCGATTGGACAGGGGGCGAGTGGCTACACCTTC.

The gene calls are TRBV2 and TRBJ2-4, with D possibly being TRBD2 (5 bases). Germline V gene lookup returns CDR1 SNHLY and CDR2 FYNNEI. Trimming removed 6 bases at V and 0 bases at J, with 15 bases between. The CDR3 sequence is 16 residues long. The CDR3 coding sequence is TGTGCCAGCAGGTTCGGGGTACCTTTAGCCAAAAACATTCAGTACTTC. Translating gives CASRFGVPLAKNIQYF.

The CDR3 is CSVPRAGATGELFF. The CDR3 nucleotides are TGCAGCGTCCCTAGAGCGGGAGCCACCGGGGAGCTGTTTTTT. The rearrangement joins TRBV29-1 to TRBJ2-2; 8 bases map to TRBD2. Germline loops: CDR1 SQVTM, CDR2 ANQGSEA. J lost 4 bases, V lost 6 bases, and 7 bases had no gene match. CDR3 length: 14 amino acids.

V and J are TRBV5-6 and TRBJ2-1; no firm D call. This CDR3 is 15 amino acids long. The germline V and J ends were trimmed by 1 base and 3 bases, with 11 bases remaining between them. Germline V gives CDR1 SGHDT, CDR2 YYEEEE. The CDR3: CASSLKGDHYNEQFF. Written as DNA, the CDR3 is TGTGCCAGCAGCTTGAAAGGAGACCACTACAATGAGCAGTTCTTC.

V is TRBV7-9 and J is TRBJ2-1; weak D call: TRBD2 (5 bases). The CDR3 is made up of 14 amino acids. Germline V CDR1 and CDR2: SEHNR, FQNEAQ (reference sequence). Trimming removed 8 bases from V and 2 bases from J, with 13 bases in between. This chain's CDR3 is CASFSGNPYNEQFF. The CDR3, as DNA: TGTGCCAGCTTTTCCGGGAACCCCTACAATGAGCAGTTCTTC. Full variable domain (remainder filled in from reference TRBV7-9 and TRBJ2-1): DTGVSQNPRHKITKRGQNVTFRCDPISEHNRLYWYRQTLGQGPEFLTYFQNEAQLEKSRLLSDRFSAERPKGSFSTLEIQRTEQGDSAMYLCASFSGNPYNEQFFGPGTRLTVL.

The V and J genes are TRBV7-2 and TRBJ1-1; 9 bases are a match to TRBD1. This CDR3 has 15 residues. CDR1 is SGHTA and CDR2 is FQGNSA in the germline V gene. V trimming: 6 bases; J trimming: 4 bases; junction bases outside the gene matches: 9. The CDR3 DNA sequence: TGTGCCAGCAGTTACCAACAGGGGGCGGCCACTGAAGCTTTCTTT. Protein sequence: CASSYQQGAATEAFF.

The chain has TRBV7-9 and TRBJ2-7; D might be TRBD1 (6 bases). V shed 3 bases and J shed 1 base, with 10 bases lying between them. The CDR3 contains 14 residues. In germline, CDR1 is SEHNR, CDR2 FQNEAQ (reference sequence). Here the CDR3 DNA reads TGTGCCAGCAGCTTGACCACAGGGTCCTACGAGCAGTACTTC. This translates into CASSLTTGSYEQYF. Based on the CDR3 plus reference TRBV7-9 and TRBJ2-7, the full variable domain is DTGVSQNPRHKITKRGQNVTFRCDPISEHNRLYWYRQTLGQGPEFLTYFQNEAQLEKSRLLSDRFSAERPKGSFSTLEIQRTEQGDSAMYLCASSLTTGSYEQYFGPGTRLTVT.

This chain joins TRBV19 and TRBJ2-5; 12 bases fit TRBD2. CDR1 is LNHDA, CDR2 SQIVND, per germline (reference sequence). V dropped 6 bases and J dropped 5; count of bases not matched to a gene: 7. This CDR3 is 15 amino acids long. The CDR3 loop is CASSRLAGEGETQYF. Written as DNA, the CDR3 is TGTGCCAGTAGCCGACTAGCGGGAGAGGGGGAGACCCAGTACTTC.

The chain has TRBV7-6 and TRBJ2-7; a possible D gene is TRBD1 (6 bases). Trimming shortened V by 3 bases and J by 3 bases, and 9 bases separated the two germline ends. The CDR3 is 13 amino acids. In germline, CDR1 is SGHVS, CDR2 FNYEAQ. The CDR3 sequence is CASSFGTLYEQYF. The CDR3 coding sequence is TGTGCCAGCAGCTTCGGGACACTCTACGAGCAGTACTTC.

CDR3 nucleotides: TGTGCCAGCAGCGCTGGACAGGGGAGCGGCTATGGCTACACCTTC. Residues: CASSAGQGSGYGYTF. V and J are TRBV9 and TRBJ1-2; 9 nucleotides line up with TRBD1. Trimming took 3 bases from V and 4 from J; bases not matched to a gene: 7. The CDR3 length is 15 residues. The germline gives CDR1 SGDLS, CDR2 YYNGEE. Supplemented by reference TRBV9 and TRBJ1-2, the full variable domain reads DSGVTQTPKHLITATGQRVTLRCSPRSGDLSVYWYQQSLDQGLQFLIQYYNGEERAKGNILERFSAQQFPDLHSELNLSSLELGDSALYFCASSAGQGSGYGYTFGSGTRLTVV.